This TCR beta chain derives from a study of blood T cell repertoires in COVID-19. Source study methods: Amplified reference gene primers provided the basis for estimating nucleated cell counts. The protocol was immunoSEQ multiplex PCR, while the TCRdb copy is restricted to in-frame clones and leaves out a portion. V and J calls and clone size come straight from that table; D and trimming were deduced from the DNA. There are 150,000 to 200,000 clones in the sample; 70% to 90% occur only once, and 20% to 25% lies in the top ten. CDR1 and CDR2 (germline): SGHAT, FQNNGV. Trimming removed 8 bases at V and 5 bases at J, with 13 bases between. CDR3 size: 13 residues.

The source of this sequence is a man between 60 and 70 years old with active or convalescent COVID-19. Sequencing was done on a sample of peripheral blood. The genes are TRBV11-2 and TRBJ1-3; D not certain. The chain's CDR3 is CASSREARNTIYF. DNA of the CDR3: TGTGCCAGCTCGAGAGAAGCTCGAAACACCATATATTTT.